The T cell receptor beta chain under discussion was sequenced for a study of blood T cell repertoires in COVID-19 (TCRdb year 2020). Notes on the research overall: Samples from collaborators originated in the United States, Italy and Spain and spanned both the acute and convalescent phases of COVID-19. The sample metadata nearly always contained a de-identified subject ID, COVID-19 status, age in years and sex. The dataset comprised deeply sampled blood TCRbeta repertoires from subjects exposed to, actively infected with, or recovered from COVID-19. Where available, HLA class I and class II types were taken from metadata supplied by the sample provider and were not determined by assay-based typing. The samples were drawn from two sources: the first 160 participants of the ongoing ImmuneRACE study, and over 950 subjects contributed by 6 global collaborators. The prospective study material was composed of cDNA or gDNA derived from T cells, B-cell-depleted T cells, or PBMCs. The repertoires were released in a freely available public database intended as a resource for research on the immune response to SARS-CoV-2.

The study at large found these results: The amount of clinical and demographic metadata varied by source and participant and was provided uncurated.

This clone was seen once. Its recognized antigen is unknown. The input lacks base qualities; no much larger clone sits a single base away. TCRbeta CDR3 regions were amplified from genomic DNA by means of the immunoSEQ Assay, a bias-controlled multiplex PCR. The authors' pipeline ran thus. Nucleated cell counts per sample were estimated from amplification of reference gene primers within the assay. To quantify the absolute abundance of each unique TCRbeta CDR3 rearrangement, sequence reads were collapsed and filtered. Productive Simpson clonality was computed per sample as the square root of Simpson's diversity index over productive rearrangements. Drawn from immuneACCESS, this table holds only the in-frame rearrangements with V and J called that TCRdb kept. Clones are partly lost; checked studies trace under half to an unresolved V gene and leave the rest unexplained. V and J calls and clone size follow that table, whereas D and trimming were derived from the DNA. A total of 120,000 or so clones appear in this sample, around 64% of them only once. Jointly, the top ten make up under 0.95% of the sample.

The collaborating institutions used their own protocols to collect whole blood in K2EDTA tubes. For TCRbeta analysis, collaborators shipped samples as frozen whole blood, isolated PBMCs, or DNA extracted from either of those sample types. From the germline V gene, CDR1 is KGHDR and CDR2 is SFDVKD. The CDR3 sequence holds 15 residues, the cysteine and phenylalanine included. The sequence is cut down to CDR3 DNA, 45 bases in frame from base 1. The trim is 2 bases for V and 5 bases for J, with a gap of 14 bases between the germline ends. The TCR was taken from a human donor with acute or convalescent COVID-19. The donor label of this sample is uncertain. Material: peripheral blood. The rearrangement joined TRBV24-1 to TRBJ2-5; tentative D gene TRBD2, with 5 bases matching. The CDR3 protein: CATSDSRLPRETQYF. The DNA reads as follows: TGTGCCACCAGTGATTCCAGACTACCAAGGGAGACCCAGTACTTC.